The present T cell receptor (beta chain) was sequenced within a study of T cell repertoires in cytomegalovirus infection. This clonotype was detected ten times or more. Its specificity is not known. TCRdb used MiXCR to reprocess the reads, holding one entry per CDR3 protein. The sample records 550,000 to 850,000 distinct CDR3 sequences, 30% to 40% being singletons. Germline V gene sequence: CDR1 SGHVS, CDR2 FNYEAQ. CDR3 length: 13 amino acids. V lost 5 bases, J lost 8 bases, and 7 bases stayed unmatched. The origin of this receptor is a human donor in good health (CMV status not recorded). Some clones in this sample may be carry-over from other donors' samples. The material sequenced was cultured PBMCs, taken from culture after CMV antigen stimulation. The chain recombines TRBV7-6 with TRBJ1-2, with TRBD1 identical over 8 bases. The CDR3 DNA sequence: TGTGCCAGCAGCCCGGGACAGGCAGAAGGCTACACCTTC. Translated: CASSPGQAEGYTF.